What follows are 31 T cell receptor beta chains derived from one specimen sequenced in a study of T cell changes during pregnancy in multiple sclerosis. Generated by immunoSEQ multiplex PCR, the TCRdb table keeps only in-frame clones and is missing some. Among more than 55,000 clones listed, roughly 91% were seen once. The sample in question was peripheral blood, obtained in the third trimester of pregnancy. Receptors were obtained from a female donor in good health, enrolled as a control in a pregnancy study.

V gene TRBV30 combines with J gene TRBJ1-2; D is undetermined. The germline CDR1 and CDR2 sequences are GTSNPN and SVGIG (reference sequence). The CDR3 consists of 14 residues. V lost 0 bases, J lost 3 bases, and 11 bases lay in between. The chain's CDR3 is CAWSVGVSDYGYTF. CDR3 nucleotides: TGTGCCTGGAGTGTAGGTGTGAGCGACTATGGCTACACCTTC.

This chain uses TRBV4-3 with TRBJ1-1; D is perhaps TRBD1 (5 bases). The V gene's germline CDR1 is LGHNA and CDR2 YSLEER. This CDR3 has 15 amino acids. Trimming pared 0 bases from V and 0 bases from J, leaving 8 bases between. In DNA, the CDR3 is TGCGCCAGCAGCCAAGATCGGGGGATGAACACTGAAGCTTTCTTT. Translated: CASSQDRGMNTEAFF.

J is TRBJ2-1 and V is TRBV5-5; 7 bases are shared with TRBD2. The length of the CDR3 is 15 residues. CDR1 SGHKS and CDR2 YYEKEE come from the germline V gene (reference sequence). Losses at the gene ends were 0 bases for V and 2 bases for J; bases not matched to a gene: 2. The CDR3 sequence: CASSLGLATYNEQFF. The DNA for the CDR3 is TGTGCCAGCAGCTTGGGACTAGCCACCTACAATGAGCAGTTCTTC.

The genes are TRBV18 and TRBJ2-7; TRBD1 might be the D (5 bases). Germline assignment: CDR1 KGHSH and CDR2 LQKENI. The CDR3 is 11 amino acids. V dropped 4 bases and J dropped 7 bases, with 8 bases sitting between them. The CDR3 region has the DNA TGTGCCAGCTCACTCCCAGGGGAGCAGTACTTC. It is translated as CASSLPGEQYF.

V is TRBV19 and J is TRBJ1-1; 8 bases are a match to TRBD1. With V trimmed by 6 bases and J by 1 base, 13 bases remained unmatched. The germline gives CDR1 LNHDA, CDR2 SQIVND (reference sequence). The CDR3 runs 17 residues. CDR3 region: CASSPREDRAGNTEAFF. The CDR3 nucleotides read TGTGCCAGTAGCCCCCGGGAGGACAGGGCGGGGAACACTGAAGCTTTCTTT.

Only a few counts were recorded for this clone. The chain uses TRBV29-1 and TRBJ1-5; 8 bases map to TRBD1. Looked up from germline, CDR1 is SQVTM and CDR2 is ANQGSEA. J lost 1 base, V lost 4 bases, and 6 bases had no gene match. The CDR3 is 15 residues long. CDR3 loop: CSVVAQGDSNQPQHF. For the CDR3, the DNA is TGCAGCGTTGTCGCACAGGGGGACAGCAATCAGCCCCAGCATTTT. The whole variable domain, remainder taken from reference TRBV29-1 and TRBJ1-5, is SAVISQKPSRDICQRGTSLTIQCQVDSQVTMMFWYRQQPGQSLTLIATANQGSEATYESGFVIDKFPISRPNLTFSTLTVSNMSPEDSSIYLCSVVAQGDSNQPQHFGDGTRLSIL.

The genes are TRBV27 and TRBJ2-7; D call uncertain. Germline lookup yields CDR1 MNHEY and CDR2 SMNVEV (reference sequence). Trimming stripped 8 bases from V and 0 bases from J, with 11 bases between. The CDR3 has 13 amino acids. CDR3: CASQQSGSYEQYF. As DNA, the CDR3 is TGTGCCAGCCAGCAGTCGGGCTCCTACGAGCAGTACTTC.

The chain combines TRBV7-8 with TRBJ2-3; 9 nucleotides match TRBD2. Germline-derived CDR1 and CDR2 are SGHVS and FQNEAQ. The CDR3 is 15 residues long. The junction had 6 bases not matched to a gene; V was cut back by 8 bases and J by 0 bases. CDR3 coding DNA: TGTGCCAGCGGGGCGCGGGAGGGTAGCACAGATACGCAGTATTTT. Translated, it gives CASGAREGSTDTQYF.

The V call is TRBV12-5, the J call TRBJ2-1, with 12 bases fitting TRBD2. Germline V gene sequence: CDR1 LGHNT, CDR2 FRNRAP. Losses at the gene ends were 1 base for V and 9 bases for J; bases not matched to a gene: 7. The CDR3 loop spans 16 amino acids. The CDR3 nucleotides read TGTGCTAGTGGTTTGGCACTAGCGGGAGGTAAAAGTGAGCAGTTCTTC. Translating it yields CASGLALAGGKSEQFF. The whole variable domain, remainder taken from reference TRBV12-5 and TRBJ2-1, is DARVTQTPRHKVTEMGQEVTMRCQPILGHNTVFWYRQTMMQGLELLAYFRNRAPLDDSGMPKDRFSAEMPDATLATLKIQPSEPRDSAVYFCASGLALAGGKSEQFFGPGTRLTVL.

This clone was observed a single time. This sequence joins TRBV20-1 and TRBJ2-5; no definite D call. Deletions cut 3 bases from V and 5 bases from J, with 7 bases between. Germline CDR1 reads DFQATT; CDR2 reads SNEGSKA (reference sequence). This CDR3 has 11 residues. Here the CDR3 reads CSARALETQYF. The CDR3 DNA is TGCAGTGCTAGGGCTTTGGAGACCCAGTACTTC.

V and J are TRBV11-3 and TRBJ2-5, with a possible D match to TRBD2 (5 bases). Trimming removed 5 bases from V and 2 bases from J, with 12 bases in between. Germline-derived CDR1 and CDR2 are SGHNT and YENEEA. There are 14 residues in the CDR3. In DNA, the CDR3 is TGTGCCAGCAGCCCCCAGGACTGGCAAGAGACCCAGTACTTC. It codes for CASSPQDWQETQYF.

The chain has TRBV5-4 and TRBJ1-2; D possibly corresponds to TRBD1 (6 bases). The germline V gene has CDR1 SGHNT and CDR2 YYREEE (reference sequence). The germline V and J ends were trimmed by 5 bases and 2 bases, with 10 bases remaining between them. CDR3 length equals 13 residues. CDR3 nucleotide sequence: TGTGCCAGCAGTTACGGACAGAACTATGGCTACACCTTC. Its translation is CASSYGQNYGYTF.

The chain recombines TRBV6-1 with TRBJ1-1; D call uncertain. Between the trimmed V and J ends, which lost 3 bases and 1 base, there was a span of 6 bases. Germline CDR1 and CDR2: MNHNS and SASEGT. There are 13 residues in the CDR3. CDR3 bases: TGTGCCAGCAGTGATTACAGGAACACTGAAGCTTTCTTT. Amino acids: CASSDYRNTEAFF.

The chain carries TRBV21-1 and TRBJ2-3; the table gives TRBD1 as D, unverified against the DNA. TRBV21-1 is a listed pseudogene. This CDR3 is 16 amino acids long. CDR3 residues: CASSKDPKPTGDTQYF. CDR3 coding DNA: TGTGCCAGCAGCAAAGACCCGAAACCCACAGGAGATACGCAGTATTTT.

The chain combines TRBV5-6 with TRBJ2-7; D is perhaps TRBD1 (6 bases). The CDR3 totals 14 residues. V shed 4 bases and J shed 1 base, with 12 bases lying between them. Germline V CDR1 and CDR2: SGHDT, YYEEEE. The CDR3 spells CASSGGHLSYEQYF. The DNA for the CDR3 is TGTGCCAGCAGCGGGGGACACCTATCCTACGAGCAGTACTTC.

The rearrangement links TRBV18 to TRBJ2-5; 9 nucleotides match TRBD2. The V gene end was trimmed by 4 bases and the J gene end by 2 bases; junction bases not matched to a gene: 2. The CDR3 extends over 14 amino acids. In germline, CDR1 is KGHSH, CDR2 LQKENI. CDR3 DNA sequence: TGTGCCAGCTCACGGCTAGCGGGACAAGAGACCCAGTACTTC. Protein: CASSRLAGQETQYF.

This clone appeared a single time. The CDR3 protein is CASSGGMASEQYF. CDR3 nucleotide sequence: TGTGCCAGCAGCGGAGGGATGGCGAGCGAGCAGTACTTC. This sequence joins TRBV7-2 and TRBJ2-7; D might be TRBD2 (6 bases). V lost 5 bases to trimming and J lost 6 bases, with 14 bases between them. The CDR3 consists of 13 residues. Germline CDR1 reads SGHTA; CDR2 reads FQGNSA.

V and J are TRBV7-9 and TRBJ2-1; 9 positions agree with TRBD2. CDR1 and CDR2 (germline): SEHNR, FQNEAQ (reference sequence). The junction had 15 bases not matched to a gene; V was cut back by 8 bases and J by 7 bases. CDR3 length: 16 residues. CDR3 nucleotides: TGTGCCAGCGCCGTAAATCGGGCTAGCGGGATAAATGAGCAGTTCTTC. Translating it yields CASAVNRASGINEQFF.

V gene TRBV27 combines with J gene TRBJ2-4, with 10 nucleotides matching TRBD2. V lost 0 bases to trimming and J lost 7 bases; unmatched junction nucleotides: 6. In germline, CDR1 is MNHEY, CDR2 SMNVEV (reference sequence). CDR3 length equals 16 residues. CDR3 region: CASSLSTSGSLNIQYF. The CDR3 DNA is TGTGCCAGCAGTTTATCGACTAGCGGGTCACTTAACATTCAGTACTTC.

V and J are TRBV29-1 and TRBJ1-6; D gene ambiguous. Germline assignment: CDR1 SQVTM and CDR2 ANQGSEA. The CDR3 is 13 residues long. V was shortened by 3 bases and J by 6 bases, with 9 bases between the two germline ends. DNA for the CDR3: TGCAGCGTTGAGGAGGAGCCTAATTCACCCCTCCACTTT. It codes for CSVEEEPNSPLHF.

This sequence joins TRBV19 and TRBJ1-3; the D gene is possibly TRBD1 (6 bases). The germline CDR1 and CDR2 sequences are LNHDA and SQIVND (reference sequence). This CDR3 is 14 amino acids long. Trimming removed 3 bases from V and 5 bases from J, with 11 bases in between. CDR3 bases: TGTGCCAGTAGTATTTGGGGGCATAGAAACACCATATATTTT. Its protein is CASSIWGHRNTIYF.

The chain joins TRBV18 to TRBJ1-4, with 8 bases that match TRBD1. The CDR3 sequence is 15 residues long. Germline V gene data show CDR1 as KGHSH and CDR2 as LQKENI. Trimming cost V 4 bases and J 5 bases; bases outside gene matches: 6. CDR3 sequence: CASSQGTGLNEKLFF. CDR3 sequence (DNA): TGTGCCAGCTCACAGGGGACAGGACTGAATGAAAAACTGTTTTTT.

The V call is TRBV20-1, the J call TRBJ2-1; 10 bases match TRBD2. Trimming removed 2 bases from V and 14 bases from J; junction bases left unmatched: 3. CDR1 is DFQATT and CDR2 is SNEGSKA in the germline V gene (reference sequence). The CDR3 runs 11 residues. The CDR3 nucleotides are TGCAGTGCTAGAACAGCGGGGGGGGAGTTCTTC. Translation: CSARTAGGEFF.

This chain connects TRBV19 to TRBJ1-1; no firm D call. Germline V gene data show CDR1 as LNHDA and CDR2 as SQIVND (reference sequence). The V end was cut by 7 bases, the J end by 6 bases, with 6 bases between. CDR3 size: 10 residues. The CDR3 loop is CASTFAEAFF. The CDR3 nucleotides are TGTGCCAGTACGTTCGCTGAAGCTTTCTTT.

V and J are TRBV2 and TRBJ1-5, with a weak D call TRBD1 (5 bases). CDR1 and CDR2 (germline): SNHLY, FYNNEI. This CDR3 spans 13 amino acids. Between the trimmed V and J ends, which lost 7 bases and 6 bases, there was a span of 13 bases. CDR3 in amino acids: CASTLDSFQPQHF. DNA of the CDR3: TGTGCCAGCACTTTAGACAGTTTTCAGCCCCAGCATTTT.

The V gene is TRBV6-1, the J gene TRBJ2-5; D might be TRBD2 (7 bases). This CDR3 has 16 residues. Germline V CDR1 and CDR2: MNHNS, SASEGT. V lost 1 base and J lost 5, with 17 bases in between. The CDR3 protein is CASSEGGLPGGETQYF. Written as DNA, the CDR3 is TGTGCCAGCAGTGAAGGGGGACTCCCGGGGGGCGAGACCCAGTACTTC.

CDR3 nucleotide sequence: TGTGCCAGCAGCTTGGAGCTAGCGGGGGTATACACAGATACGCAGTATTTT. It specifies CASSLELAGVYTDTQYF. The chain joins TRBV7-2 to TRBJ2-3; 10 nucleotides align to TRBD2. Trimming cost V 3 bases and J 2 bases; bases outside gene matches: 8. The CDR3 is 17 amino acids. Germline CDR1 is SGHTA and CDR2 is FQGNSA.

This clone was counted a single time. This chain joins TRBV4-1 and TRBJ2-3; D remains ambiguous. The V gene lost 6 bases and the J gene lost 3 bases, with 13 bases spanning the gap. Germline-derived CDR1 and CDR2 are MGHRA and YSYEKL. This CDR3 contains 14 residues. The CDR3 DNA reads TGCGCCAGCAGACTCGACCTAGTGACAGATACGCAGTATTTT. Protein: CASRLDLVTDTQYF.

This clone was seen repeatedly, ten times or more. This chain joins TRBV30 and TRBJ1-2; D remains unclear. This CDR3 is 11 amino acids long. Germline-derived CDR1 and CDR2 are GTSNPN and SVGIG (reference sequence). Trimming left V 2 bases short and J 7 bases short, with 8 bases between. The CDR3 spells CAWSRRSGYTF. The CDR3, as DNA: TGTGCCTGGAGTCGCAGGTCTGGCTACACCTTC.

V and J are TRBV19 and TRBJ1-2; 8 bases fit TRBD1. Germline CDR1 reads LNHDA; CDR2 reads SQIVND (reference sequence). The CDR3 runs to 15 residues. Losses at the gene ends were 7 bases for V and 9 bases for J; bases not matched to a gene: 16. The CDR3 DNA reads as TGTGCCAGTACCCCCAGGGGGCGGGAGGGTTTAAGCTACACCTTC. It specifies CASTPRGREGLSYTF. Looking up the rest from reference TRBV19 and TRBJ1-2 gives the full variable domain: DGGITQSPKYLFRKEGQNVTLSCEQNLNHDAMYWYRQDPGQGLRLIYYSQIVNDFQKGDIAEGYSVSREKKESFPLTVTSAQKNPTAFYLCASTPRGREGLSYTFGSGTRLTVV.

The chain carries TRBV12-5 and TRBJ2-2; TRBD2 matches 13 bases. Germline CDR1 and CDR2: LGHNT and FRNRAP. Unmatched junction bases numbered 9, after V lost 6 bases and J lost 5 bases. This CDR3 contains 17 residues. The CDR3 reads CASGLVGLAGDTGELFF. CDR3 DNA: TGTGCTAGTGGCCTCGTCGGACTAGCGGGAGATACCGGGGAGCTGTTTTTT.